These 14 T cell receptor beta chains came from one sample sequenced in a study of blood T cell repertoires in COVID-19. This table comes from immunoSEQ multiplex PCR, and its TCRdb copy is limited to in-frame clones, with some not included. This repertoire shows around 250,000 clones, roughly 88% found once; its top ten account for under 3.5%. The sample consisted of peripheral blood. These receptors all stem from a woman in her twenties or thirties with active or convalescent COVID-19.

The chain couples TRBV19 to TRBJ1-5; D is uncertain. CDR1 is LNHDA and CDR2 is SQIVND in the germline V gene (reference sequence). CDR3 length: 15 amino acids. V gave up 2 bases and J gave up 2 bases, with 10 bases separating them. CDR3 bases: TGTGCCAGTAGTATACGAGGGCAGGGCAATCAGCCCCAGCATTTT. This translates into CASSIRGQGNQPQHF.

This clone was detected a few times. The rearrangement joins TRBV7-9 to TRBJ2-5; D might be TRBD1 (5 bases). V shed 3 bases and J shed 3 bases, with 11 bases lying between them. The CDR3 loop spans 14 amino acids. From germline, CDR1 is SEHNR and CDR2 FQNEAQ (reference sequence). The CDR3 nucleotides are TGTGCCAGCAGCTTGACCCTAGGGGAAGAGACCCAGTACTTC. This translates into CASSLTLGEETQYF.

This clone has a single count. The rearrangement joins TRBV30 to TRBJ2-1; TRBD1 aligns across 8 bases. Trimming cost V 3 bases and J 0 bases; bases outside gene matches: 10. CDR1 is GTSNPN, CDR2 SVGIG, per germline (reference sequence). This CDR3 is 17 amino acids long. CDR3 residues: CAWRVRDRFLSYNEQFF. In DNA form, the CDR3 reads TGTGCCTGGAGGGTTCGGGACAGGTTCCTCTCCTACAATGAGCAGTTCTTC.

V is TRBV28 and J is TRBJ1-4; D ambiguous. V was pared by 5 bases and J by 2 bases, with 12 bases between. The germline CDR1 and CDR2 sequences are MDHEN and SYDVKM. This CDR3 is built from 15 residues. CDR3 loop: CASSPRHITNEKLFF. The CDR3 DNA is TGTGCCAGCAGTCCACGACATATTACTAATGAAAAACTGTTTTTT. Full variable domain (rest looked up from reference TRBV28 and TRBJ1-4): DVKVTQSSRYLVKRTGEKVFLECVQDMDHENMFWYRQDPGLGLRLIYFSYDVKMKEKGDIPEGYSVSREKKERFSLILESASTNQTSMYLCASSPRHITNEKLFFGSGTQLSVL.

The chain is built from TRBV7-2 and TRBJ2-7; the match to TRBD2 covers 14 bases. The trim removed 5 bases at V and 6 bases at J, leaving 6 bases unmatched. The CDR3 has 15 residues. Per germline, CDR1 SGHTA and CDR2 FQGNSA. CDR3 DNA sequence: TGTGCCAGCAGCCCTCGACTAGCGGGGGGGCCCGAGCAGTACTTC. Translated: CASSPRLAGGPEQYF.

The chain recombines TRBV18 with TRBJ1-6; TRBD1 matches 10 bases. V lost 1 base and J lost 7; bases outside the gene matches: 13. The CDR3 runs 19 residues. CDR1 and CDR2 from the germline V gene are KGHSH and LQKENI. The CDR3 spells CASSPLRGTGDTTNSPLHF. CDR3 nucleotide sequence: TGTGCCAGCTCACCACTGCGCGGGACAGGGGACACCACAAATTCACCCCTCCACTTT. The entire variable domain, with the rest obtained from reference TRBV18 and TRBJ1-6, is as follows: NAGVMQNPRHLVRRRGQEARLRCSPMKGHSHVYWYRQLPEEGLKFMVYLQKENIIDESGMPKERFSAEFPKEGPSILRIQQVVRGDSAAYFCASSPLRGTGDTTNSPLHFGNGTRLTVT.

The rearrangement links TRBV20-1 to TRBJ1-5, with D perhaps matching TRBD1 (5 bases). V lost 3 bases, J lost 0 bases, and 15 bases lay in between. The CDR3 has 16 residues. Germline CDR1 and CDR2: DFQATT and SNEGSKA (reference sequence). As DNA, the CDR3 is TGCAGTGCTAGTAACCCAGGGCTTTATAGCAATCAGCCCCAGCATTTT. It is translated as CSASNPGLYSNQPQHF.

The J gene is TRBJ1-4, the V gene TRBV25-1; TRBD1 aligns across 10 bases. The germline V gene encodes CDR1 MGHDK and CDR2 SYGVNS. The CDR3 loop spans 15 amino acids. Trimming cost V 8 bases and J 5 bases; bases outside gene matches: 8. CDR3 sequence: CASSNPGQGNEKLFF. The CDR3 DNA reads as TGTGCCAGCTCGAATCCGGGACAGGGGAATGAAAAACTGTTTTTT.

The CDR3 sequence: CASERNTGELFF. CDR3 sequence (DNA): TGTGCCAGCGAGAGGAACACCGGGGAGCTGTTTTTT. The chain links TRBV2 to TRBJ2-2; D unresolved. V was trimmed by 8 bases and J by 1 base, leaving 5 bases between them. There are 12 residues in the CDR3. From germline, CDR1 is SNHLY and CDR2 FYNNEI.

The gene calls are TRBV28 and TRBJ1-6; the match to TRBD1 covers 9 bases. The CDR3 sequence is 15 residues long. CDR1 is MDHEN, CDR2 SYDVKM, per germline. The J segment lost 10 bases and the V segment lost 5 bases, leaving 9 bases of the junction unmatched. The CDR3: CASSPPGTGISPLHF. The CDR3, as DNA: TGTGCCAGCAGTCCCCCCGGGACAGGGATCTCACCCCTCCACTTT.

The chain has TRBV7-8 and TRBJ2-5, with a weak D call TRBD2 (6 bases). CDR1 is SGHVS and CDR2 is FQNEAQ in the germline V gene. With 3 bases removed from V and 2 bases from J, the gap between germline ends came to 16 bases. This CDR3 spans 16 amino acids. CDR3 amino acids: CASSFRGSGNQETQYF. The CDR3 DNA is TGTGCCAGCAGCTTTCGAGGTAGCGGTAATCAAGAGACCCAGTACTTC. Full variable domain (outside the CDR3, taken from reference TRBV7-8 and TRBJ2-5): GAGVSQSPRYKVAKRGQDVALRCDPISGHVSLFWYQQALGQGPEFLTYFQNEAQLDKSGLPSDRFFAERPEGSVSTLKIQRTQQEDSAVYLCASSFRGSGNQETQYFGPGTRLLVL.

This sequence joins TRBV18 and TRBJ1-3; no reliable D call. CDR1 and CDR2 from the germline V gene are KGHSH and LQKENI. There are 16 residues in the CDR3. V was clipped by 6 bases and J by 0 bases, with 15 bases between them. The CDR3 region is CASSPSPGISGNTIYF. CDR3 nucleotide sequence: TGTGCCAGCTCGCCGAGTCCGGGAATCTCTGGAAACACCATATATTTT.

V is TRBV6-1 and J is TRBJ1-5, with TRBD1 matching 7 bases. The CDR3 is 15 residues long. Germline CDR1 reads MNHNS; CDR2 reads SASEGT. Losses at the gene ends were 6 bases for V and 3 bases for J; bases not matched to a gene: 8. DNA of the CDR3: TGTGCCAGCAGGACCCCAGACAGGGTCAATCAGCCCCAGCATTTT. The encoded protein is CASRTPDRVNQPQHF.

V is TRBV25-1 and J is TRBJ1-3, with TRBD1 as a possible D gene (5 bases). Trimming took off 2 bases at V and 0 bases at J, with 14 bases between the two ends. CDR3 length: 17 amino acids. CDR1 is MGHDK, CDR2 SYGVNS, per germline. CDR3 region: CASSEPPGGVSGNTIYF. The DNA of the CDR3 is TGTGCCAGCAGTGAACCCCCCGGGGGGGTCTCTGGAAACACCATATATTTT.